Presented here are 27 T cell receptor beta chains from one specimen sequenced in a study of T cells in localized non-small cell lung cancer. TCRdb's table, derived via immunoSEQ multiplex PCR, lists solely in-frame clones and lacks some. The repertoire holds about 7,000 clones, with 23% as singletons. Material: lung tumor tissue, obtained before any cancer treatment. These receptor sequences come from a man aged 40 to 69 with stage III squamous cell lung carcinoma.

This chain uses TRBV9 with TRBJ2-1, with 11 bases matching TRBD2. The V gene end was trimmed by 0 bases and the J gene end by 10 bases; junction bases not matched to a gene: 9. The CDR3 is made up of 16 amino acids. Germline assignment: CDR1 SGDLS and CDR2 YYNGEE. This CDR3 is CASSVGGLAVTSEQFF. The DNA of the CDR3 is TGTGCCAGCAGCGTAGGGGGACTAGCGGTCACGTCGGAGCAGTTCTTC. Full variable domain (remainder filled in from reference TRBV9 and TRBJ2-1): DSGVTQTPKHLITATGQRVTLRCSPRSGDLSVYWYQQSLDQGLQFLIQYYNGEERAKGNILERFSAQQFPDLHSELNLSSLELGDSALYFCASSVGGLAVTSEQFFGPGTRLTVL.

This clone has more than one count but fewer than ten. V gene TRBV19 combines with J gene TRBJ1-5; maybe TRBD1 (5 bases). The CDR3 loop spans 13 amino acids. V was trimmed by 2 bases and J by 4 bases, leaving 6 bases between them. The germline CDR1 and CDR2 sequences are LNHDA and SQIVND (reference sequence). The CDR3 is CASSIWGNQPQHF. The CDR3 DNA is TGTGCCAGTAGTATATGGGGGAATCAGCCCCAGCATTTT.

The J gene is TRBJ1-1, the V gene TRBV29-1; D may be TRBD1 (6 bases). Germline CDR1 and CDR2: SQVTM and ANQGSEA. CDR3 size: 16 residues. Trimming shortened V by 5 bases and J by 4 bases, and 23 bases separated the two germline ends. The CDR3, as DNA: TGCAGCGTTTATGTCAAGGGGAAGGGGGAGGCCACTGAAGCTTTCTTT. It encodes CSVYVKGKGEATEAFF. Using reference TRBV29-1 and TRBJ1-1 for the parts outside the CDR3, the full variable domain is SAVISQKPSRDICQRGTSLTIQCQVDSQVTMMFWYRQQPGQSLTLIATANQGSEATYESGFVIDKFPISRPNLTFSTLTVSNMSPEDSSIYLCSVYVKGKGEATEAFFGQGTRLTVV.

This clone was seen only a few times. The J gene is TRBJ2-7, the V gene TRBV11-3, with D possibly being TRBD1 (5 bases). Trimming removed 5 bases at V and 3 bases at J, with 20 bases between. This CDR3 region has 16 residues. In germline, CDR1 is SGHNT, CDR2 YENEEA. The CDR3 is CASSPLGRGGFYEQYF. For the CDR3, the DNA is TGTGCCAGCAGCCCGCTAGGTAGGGGCGGCTTCTACGAGCAGTACTTC.

This rearrangement joins TRBV28 to TRBJ1-1; 7 positions agree with TRBD1. The CDR3 sequence is 17 residues long. The V and J ends lost 2 bases and 0 bases, in that order; junction bases with no gene match: 9. Germline CDR1 and CDR2: MDHEN and SYDVKM. CDR3 loop: CASSLEFRGRMNTEAFF. CDR3 bases: TGTGCCAGCAGTTTAGAGTTCAGGGGGAGGATGAACACTGAAGCTTTCTTT.

This sequence joins TRBV19 and TRBJ1-1; D remains ambiguous. CDR1 and CDR2 from the germline V gene are LNHDA and SQIVND (reference sequence). The V gene lost 6 bases and the J gene lost 1 base, with 15 bases spanning the gap. CDR3 length equals 15 residues. The chain's CDR3 is CASSPDRLGNTEAFF. CDR3 sequence (DNA): TGTGCCAGTAGCCCCGACCGCCTAGGGAACACTGAAGCTTTCTTT. Drawing the rest from reference TRBV19 and TRBJ1-1, the complete variable domain is DGGITQSPKYLFRKEGQNVTLSCEQNLNHDAMYWYRQDPGQGLRLIYYSQIVNDFQKGDIAEGYSVSREKKESFPLTVTSAQKNPTAFYLCASSPDRLGNTEAFFGQGTRLTVV.

This clone was observed a few times. The CDR3 sequence: CASSPRGQGVREQYF. Here the CDR3 DNA reads TGTGCCAGCAGCCCCAGAGGACAGGGGGTAAGGGAGCAGTACTTC. This rearrangement joins TRBV11-3 to TRBJ2-7, with 10 nucleotides matching TRBD1. The trim removed 5 bases at V and 7 bases at J, leaving 11 bases unmatched. The CDR3 extends over 15 amino acids. The germline V gene encodes CDR1 SGHNT and CDR2 YENEEA.

This clone was picked up a small number of times. V is TRBV11-3 and J is TRBJ2-7, with D possibly TRBD2 on 6 matching bases. CDR1 is SGHNT, CDR2 YENEEA, per germline. V lost 5 bases and J lost 3, with 14 bases in between. This CDR3 contains 14 residues. Here the CDR3 DNA reads TGTGCCAGCAGCCCCCTAGCGAGCAGCTACGAGCAGTACTTC. Translation gives CASSPLASSYEQYF. Combining the CDR3 with reference TRBV11-3 and TRBJ2-7 gives the whole variable domain EAGVVQSPRYKIIEKKQPVAFWCNPISGHNTLYWYLQNLGQGPELLIRYENEEAVDDSQLPKDRFSAERLKGVDSTLKIQPAELGDSAVYLCASSPLASSYEQYFGPGTRLTVT.

The V and J genes are TRBV15 and TRBJ2-5; weak D call: TRBD1 (6 bases). This CDR3 is 14 amino acids long. The V and J ends lost 0 bases and 7 bases respectively, with 12 bases between them. Germline CDR1 and CDR2: LNHNV and YYDKDF (reference sequence). CDR3 in amino acids: CATSRERTVGTQYF. CDR3 nucleotides: TGTGCCACCAGCAGAGAACGGACAGTGGGGACCCAGTACTTC.

This clone was counted between two and nine times. V and J are TRBV30 and TRBJ2-7; 8 bases are a match to TRBD1. There are 14 residues in the CDR3. With 2 bases clipped from V and 4 bases from J, the junction kept 7 bases outside the gene matches. Germline lookup yields CDR1 GTSNPN and CDR2 SVGIG (reference sequence). CDR3 DNA sequence: TGTGCCTGGAGTAGGGGGCAGGGGGCATACGAGCAGTACTTC. Its translation: CAWSRGQGAYEQYF.

V gene TRBV28 combines with J gene TRBJ2-1; TRBD2 aligns across 7 bases. V gave up 2 bases and J gave up 3 bases; unmatched junction bases: 7. This CDR3 has 16 amino acids. The germline V gene has CDR1 MDHEN and CDR2 SYDVKM. The CDR3 protein is CASSLLQAGSYNEQFF. The DNA for the CDR3 is TGTGCCAGCAGTTTACTGCAAGCGGGGAGCTACAATGAGCAGTTCTTC.

By share, this clone ranks as medium-sized (0.01 to 0.1%). CDR3 sequence (DNA): TGTGCCACCATGCCAGGGACTAGCGGCTTCGAGCAGTACTTC. It codes for CATMPGTSGFEQYF. The chain couples TRBV9 to TRBJ2-7, with 11 bases matching TRBD2. Per the germline V gene, CDR1 is SGDLS and CDR2 is YYNGEE. This CDR3 spans 14 amino acids. V shed 9 bases and J 6 bases; nucleotides not matched to a gene: 11.

CDR3 amino acids: CASSPGQVGYEQYF. DNA for the CDR3: TGCGCCAGCAGCCCGGGACAGGTGGGCTACGAGCAGTACTTC. The genes are TRBV5-1 and TRBJ2-7; TRBD1 matches 8 bases. This CDR3 spans 14 amino acids. Germline CDR1 reads SGHRS; CDR2 reads YFSETQ. V trimming: 4 bases; J trimming: 3 bases; junction bases outside the gene matches: 6.

This clone was seen only a few times. The chain combines TRBV11-3 with TRBJ1-4; the match to TRBD1 covers 10 bases. With 6 bases clipped from V and 3 bases from J, the junction kept 7 bases outside the gene matches. The CDR3 runs 16 residues. The germline CDR1 and CDR2 sequences are SGHNT and YENEEA. The CDR3 sequence is CASSLTTGGANEKLFF. The CDR3 bases are TGTGCCAGCAGTCTTACGACAGGGGGCGCTAATGAAAAACTGTTTTTT.

This clone turned up a few times. The DNA for the CDR3 is TGTGCCTGGAGCGGTGGCACAGGGGGGAATCAGCCCCAGCATTTT. This translates into CAWSGGTGGNQPQHF. The chain is built from TRBV30 and TRBJ1-5; 8 bases are shared with TRBD1. J gave up 4 bases and V 3 bases, and 8 bases lay outside the gene matches. The germline CDR1 and CDR2 sequences are GTSNPN and SVGIG (reference sequence). This CDR3 is 15 amino acids long.

In its sample, this clone was seen many times. V gene TRBV11-3 combines with J gene TRBJ2-5; 7 positions agree with TRBD2. V dropped 4 bases and J dropped 2; count of bases not matched to a gene: 7. The CDR3 totals 15 residues. Germline loops: CDR1 SGHNT, CDR2 YENEEA. This CDR3 is CASSYPGGGQETQYF. As DNA, the CDR3 is TGTGCCAGCAGCTACCCAGGCGGGGGACAAGAGACCCAGTACTTC. Based on the CDR3 plus reference TRBV11-3 and TRBJ2-5, the full variable domain is EAGVVQSPRYKIIEKKQPVAFWCNPISGHNTLYWYLQNLGQGPELLIRYENEEAVDDSQLPKDRFSAERLKGVDSTLKIQPAELGDSAVYLCASSYPGGGQETQYFGPGTRLLVL.

The chain has TRBV28 and TRBJ2-5, with a possible D match to TRBD2 (6 bases). V was trimmed by 7 bases and J by 5 bases, leaving 17 bases between them. Germline values: CDR1 MDHEN, CDR2 SYDVKM. The CDR3 length is 14 residues. This CDR3 is CASTPDGSVETQYF. The CDR3 nucleotides read TGTGCCAGCACCCCGGACGGGAGTGTGGAGACCCAGTACTTC.

The genes are TRBV12-1 and TRBJ2-4. TRBV12-1 has pseudogene status. The CDR3 has 13 residues. CDR3 loop: CASKFIAAQGGGF. Written as DNA, the CDR3 is TGTGCCAGCAAATTTATCGCCGCGCAGGGTGGGGGCTTC.

This clone was counted a few times. The genes are TRBV30 and TRBJ1-1, with 7 bases aligning to TRBD1. The ends lost 5 bases at V and 2 bases at J; junction bases unmatched: 5. The CDR3 extends over 13 amino acids. Germline assignment: CDR1 GTSNPN and CDR2 SVGIG (reference sequence). Written as DNA, the CDR3 is TGTGCCTGGGAGACAGGGTTCAACACTGAAGCTTTCTTT. Encoded protein: CAWETGFNTEAFF.

This clone was counted a few times. V gene TRBV9 combines with J gene TRBJ2-5, with 7 bases lining up with TRBD2. CDR3 length: 13 residues. CDR1 and CDR2 (germline): SGDLS, YYNGEE. The junction had 2 bases not matched to a gene; V was cut back by 4 bases and J by 2 bases. The DNA for the CDR3 is TGTGCCAGCAGCCCGGGACTACAAGAGACCCAGTACTTC. Amino acids: CASSPGLQETQYF.

The V and J genes are TRBV19 and TRBJ1-5; 10 nucleotides align to TRBD1. There are 14 residues in the CDR3. Trimming removed 4 bases from V and 7 bases from J; junction bases left unmatched: 4. Germline V gene data show CDR1 as LNHDA and CDR2 as SQIVND (reference sequence). This CDR3 reads CASSTTGGGQPQHF. DNA for the CDR3: TGTGCCAGTAGTACGACAGGGGGCGGACAGCCCCAGCATTTT.

The chain employs TRBV18 and TRBJ1-5, with D perhaps matching TRBD1 (5 bases). The ends were cut back, 2 bases at V and 9 bases at J, with 20 bases in the middle. This CDR3 has 16 amino acids. CDR1 is KGHSH, CDR2 LQKENI, per germline. The CDR3 coding sequence is TGTGCCAGCTCACCAGCGCAAAGGGGTCAGATGTCGCCCCAGCATTTT. As protein: CASSPAQRGQMSPQHF.

This clone was observed a few times. The J gene is TRBJ1-3, the V gene TRBV9; D perhaps matches TRBD1 (5 bases). The CDR3 length is 15 residues. The V gene lost 0 bases and the J gene lost 2 bases, with 9 bases spanning the gap. Germline-derived CDR1 and CDR2 are SGDLS and YYNGEE. This CDR3 reads CASSVGGNPGNTIYF. The CDR3, as DNA: TGTGCCAGCAGCGTAGGGGGCAATCCTGGAAACACCATATATTTT. The whole variable domain, remainder taken from reference TRBV9 and TRBJ1-3, is DSGVTQTPKHLITATGQRVTLRCSPRSGDLSVYWYQQSLDQGLQFLIQYYNGEERAKGNILERFSAQQFPDLHSELNLSSLELGDSALYFCASSVGGNPGNTIYFGEGSWLTVV.

This clone was counted a few times. The V and J genes are TRBV4-1 and TRBJ2-3; 8 bases fit TRBD2. Germline V gene lookup returns CDR1 MGHRA and CDR2 YSYEKL. V shed 3 bases, J shed 2 bases, and the junction held 13 bases outside the gene matches. This CDR3 region has 18 residues. CDR3 region: CASSQEPAGADFTDTQYF. The CDR3 DNA reads as TGCGCCAGCAGCCAGGAGCCAGCGGGGGCCGACTTCACAGATACGCAGTATTTT.

The sample holds a few counts of this clone. V usage is TRBV9 and J usage is TRBJ2-7; no clear D gene. This CDR3 is 13 amino acids long. The germline V gene encodes CDR1 SGDLS and CDR2 YYNGEE. V lost 1 base to trimming and J lost 7 bases, with 12 bases between them. The CDR3: CASSVSPEREQYF. In DNA, the CDR3 is TGTGCCAGCAGCGTATCCCCCGAGAGGGAGCAGTACTTC.

This clone came up a few times. The rearrangement joins TRBV11-3 to TRBJ1-2, with unresolved D. With 3 bases removed from V and 0 bases from J, the gap between germline ends came to 8 bases. CDR3 length: 14 amino acids. The germline gives CDR1 SGHNT, CDR2 YENEEA. The DNA of the CDR3 is TGTGCCAGCAGCTTTCCCCCAGCTAACTATGGCTACACCTTC. Translated: CASSFPPANYGYTF.

The V call is TRBV11-3, the J call TRBJ2-3; 7 nucleotides align to TRBD1. CDR1 is SGHNT and CDR2 is YENEEA in the germline V gene. V trimming: 6 bases; J trimming: 6 bases; junction bases outside the gene matches: 12. There are 15 residues in the CDR3. The CDR3 loop reads CASRRGQAPRDTQYF. The DNA of the CDR3 is TGTGCCAGCAGACGCGGACAGGCCCCAAGGGATACGCAGTATTTT.